What follows are 11 T cell receptor beta chains derived from one specimen sequenced in a study of cytomegalovirus exposure and HLA in healthy donors. A multiplex PCR was run with 60 Vbeta primers and 13 Jbeta primers. This table comes from immunoSEQ multiplex PCR, and its TCRdb copy is limited to in-frame clones, with some not included. The sample shows about 94,000 clones, approximately 77% of them seen only once. What was sequenced was PBMCs. Source of these receptors: a human donor in good health.

The chain couples TRBV7-6 to TRBJ1-1; tentatively, D is TRBD1 (5 bases). CDR3 length: 14 residues. The germline CDR1 and CDR2 sequences are SGHVS and FNYEAQ. Trimming took off 5 bases at V and 5 bases at J, with 15 bases between the two ends. In DNA, the CDR3 is TGTGCCAGCAGCGCCTTACAGCGGGGGACTGAAGCTTTCTTT. The encoded protein is CASSALQRGTEAFF.

This chain links TRBV7-2 with TRBJ2-2; D may be TRBD1 (6 bases). Germline CDR1 reads SGHTA; CDR2 reads FQGNSA. The length of the CDR3 is 13 residues. V was shortened by 7 bases and J by 5 bases, with 11 bases between the two germline ends. CDR3 loop: CASTTGQTGELFF. CDR3 coding DNA: TGTGCCAGCACCACCGGACAGACCGGGGAGCTGTTTTTT.

The table lists this clone with a count of one. This rearrangement joins TRBV14 to TRBJ2-5; TRBD1 agrees at 7 bases. CDR1 is SGHDN and CDR2 is FVKESK in the germline V gene. V shed 0 bases and J 3 bases; nucleotides not matched to a gene: 10. The CDR3 is 17 residues long. CDR3 DNA sequence: TGTGCCAGCAGCCAAGATCTTCAGGATGGGACAGAAGAGACCCAGTACTTC. This sequence encodes CASSQDLQDGTEETQYF.

The rearrangement uses TRBV7-2 and TRBJ2-7, with 9 bases fitting TRBD1. With V trimmed by 3 bases and J by 6 bases, 9 bases remained unmatched. The CDR3 spans 15 residues. From germline, CDR1 is SGHTA and CDR2 FQGNSA. In nucleotides, the CDR3 is TGTGCCAGCAGCTTGGCCGGGACAGGGAAGGGCGAGCAGTACTTC. Its protein is CASSLAGTGKGEQYF.

The chain combines TRBV27 with TRBJ2-7, with 11 nucleotides matching TRBD2. V shed 8 bases and J 1 base; nucleotides not matched to a gene: 1. The length of the CDR3 is 13 residues. Germline V gives CDR1 MNHEY, CDR2 SMNVEV (reference sequence). The CDR3 is CASRLAGSYEQYF. The DNA of the CDR3 is TGTGCCAGCCGACTAGCGGGGTCCTACGAGCAGTACTTC.

The rearrangement links TRBV29-1 to TRBJ2-1, with 11 bases matching TRBD2. This CDR3 has 14 residues. Germline V CDR1 and CDR2: SQVTM, ANQGSEA. V shed 5 bases and J 4 bases; nucleotides not matched to a gene: 4. DNA for the CDR3: TGCAGCGTTCTGGGGACTAGCGGTTACAATGAGCAGTTCTTC. Encoded protein: CSVLGTSGYNEQFF.

The CDR3 here is CASSFPHPLWREVDTDTQYF. The CDR3 DNA follows: TGTGCCAGCAGTTTTCCCCACCCCCTCTGGCGGGAGGTAGACACAGATACGCAGTATTTT. The chain joins TRBV28 to TRBJ2-3; 8 positions match TRBD2. This CDR3 is built from 20 residues. CDR1 and CDR2 from the germline V gene are MDHEN and SYDVKM. V dropped 3 bases and J dropped 2; count of bases not matched to a gene: 19. Full variable domain (rest looked up from reference TRBV28 and TRBJ2-3): DVKVTQSSRYLVKRTGEKVFLECVQDMDHENMFWYRQDPGLGLRLIYFSYDVKMKEKGDIPEGYSVSREKKERFSLILESASTNQTSMYLCASSFPHPLWREVDTDTQYFGPGTRLTVL.

This clone was detected once. The chain employs TRBV4-2 and TRBJ2-5; tentatively, D is TRBD2 (6 bases). The DNA end lines up better with TRBJ2-7; the J call may be wrong. Germline lookup yields CDR1 LGHNA and CDR2 YNFKEQ. The CDR3 runs to 16 residues. The DNA of the CDR3 is TGTGCCAGCAGCCAAGAATTCGCGGGGCCCCCCTACGAGCAGTACTTC. Amino acids: CASSQEFAGPPYEQYF.

J is TRBJ1-1 and V is TRBV6-5; the D gene is possibly TRBD1 (6 bases). Per germline, CDR1 MNHEY and CDR2 SVGAGI. The V end lost 0 bases, the J end lost 11 bases, and 16 bases lay between the germline ends. The CDR3 sequence is 14 residues long. CDR3 amino acids: CASSYSGGSGIAFF. DNA of the CDR3: TGTGCCAGCAGTTACTCAGGGGGTTCCGGGATCGCTTTCTTT.

This chain uses TRBV30 with TRBJ1-1; 10 positions match TRBD1. Germline assignment: CDR1 GTSNPN and CDR2 SVGIG (reference sequence). Losses at the gene ends were 1 base for V and 3 bases for J; bases not matched to a gene: 5. The CDR3 runs 15 residues. The CDR3 DNA is TGTGCCTGGAGTGAAGCGGACAGGGGGGACACTGAAGCTTTCTTT. Protein sequence: CAWSEADRGDTEAFF. Looking up the rest from reference TRBV30 and TRBJ1-1 gives the full variable domain: SQTIHQWPATLVQPVGSPLSLECTVEGTSNPNLYWYRQAAGRGLQLLFYSVGIGQISSEVPQNLSASRPQDRQFILSSKKLLLSDSGFYLCAWSEADRGDTEAFFGQGTRLTVV.

This chain connects TRBV19 to TRBJ2-7; 8 nucleotides align to TRBD1. Germline CDR1 reads LNHDA; CDR2 reads SQIVND (reference sequence). V lost 5 bases, J lost 3 bases, and 6 bases stayed unmatched. This CDR3 contains 14 residues. CDR3 residues: CASSSLTGVYEQYF. The CDR3 DNA reads as TGTGCCAGTAGTTCCCTGACAGGGGTCTACGAGCAGTACTTC.